The 10 T cell receptor beta chains in this list originate from one sample, sequenced in a study of PD-1 and CTLA-4 blockade in melanoma. Profiled with immunoSEQ multiplex PCR; TCRdb holds only in-frame clones, not every one. The sample has about 30,000 clones; approximately 91% are singletons. The sequenced sample was CD8+ T cells from peripheral blood, obtained before anti-PD-1 treatment. All receptors derive from a human donor with melanoma.

This clone was counted a few times. V is TRBV15 and J is TRBJ2-7, with D possibly being TRBD1 (6 bases). Trimming left V 1 base short and J 4 bases short, with 11 bases between. Germline CDR1 LNHNV, CDR2 YYDKDF (reference sequence). This CDR3 comprises 14 residues. This chain's CDR3 is CATSRGRTDYEQYF. The DNA of the CDR3 is TGTGCCACCAGCAGAGGCCGGACAGATTACGAGCAGTACTTC.

The gene calls are TRBV29-1 and TRBJ1-3; possibly TRBD1 for D (6 bases). Germline V gene lookup returns CDR1 SQVTM and CDR2 ANQGSEA. V lost 0 bases and J 0 bases, leaving 9 bases between the germline ends. The length of the CDR3 is 15 residues. CDR3 in DNA: TGCAGCGTTGAAGATGGGACATACTCTGGAAACACCATATATTTT. Protein: CSVEDGTYSGNTIYF.

This sequence joins TRBV11-2 and TRBJ2-3; possible D gene TRBD1, 5 bases. CDR3 length equals 14 residues. Deletions cut 5 bases from V and 4 bases from J, with 13 bases between. Germline V gene lookup returns CDR1 SGHAT and CDR2 FQNNGV. CDR3 bases: TGTGCCAGCAGCCACGACAGCTCTGCAGATACGCAGTATTTT. This translates into CASSHDSSADTQYF.

The rearrangement uses TRBV6-6 and TRBJ2-7, with 13 bases matching TRBD2. The CDR3 totals 15 residues. Germline V gene lookup returns CDR1 MNHNY and CDR2 SVGAGI (reference sequence). Trimming cost V 4 bases and J 1 base; bases outside gene matches: 1. The CDR3 nucleotides are TGTGCCAGCAGTTGGGGACTAGCGGGGTCCTACGAGCAGTACTTC. Its translation is CASSWGLAGSYEQYF.

The chain couples TRBV15 to TRBJ2-3; 9 nucleotides align to TRBD1. Germline CDR1 reads LNHNV; CDR2 reads YYDKDF (reference sequence). The trim removed 5 bases at V and 1 base at J, leaving 4 bases unmatched. The CDR3 contains 15 residues. CDR3 sequence: CATSLRTGGTDTQYF. CDR3 DNA: TGTGCCACCAGCTTAAGGACAGGGGGCACAGATACGCAGTATTTT. The entire variable domain, with the rest obtained from reference TRBV15 and TRBJ2-3, is as follows: DAMVIQNPRYQVTQFGKPVTLSCSQTLNHNVMYWYQQKSSQAPKLLFHYYDKDFNNEADTPDNFQSRRPNTSFCFLDIRSPGLGDTAMYLCATSLRTGGTDTQYFGPGTRLTVL.

The rearrangement links TRBV6-5 to TRBJ1-1; D is ambiguous. The CDR3 length is 13 residues. Germline V gene lookup returns CDR1 MNHEY and CDR2 SVGAGI. V gave up 7 bases and J gave up 6 bases, with 15 bases separating them. CDR3 sequence (DNA): TGTGCCAGCAACGGAAGGACGGGCCCTGAAGCTTTCTTT. Its protein product is CASNGRTGPEAFF.

The chain uses TRBV6-1 and TRBJ2-5, with D perhaps TRBD2 (6 bases). Germline-derived CDR1 and CDR2 are MNHNS and SASEGT. This CDR3 region has 14 residues. Trimming left V 1 base short and J 4 bases short, with 10 bases between. The DNA for the CDR3 is TGTGCCAGCAGTGAAGGAGGAGCGGGAGAGACCCAGTACTTC. It is translated as CASSEGGAGETQYF.

The CDR3 DNA follows: TGTGCCAGCAGCTTGGACCGAGGGAATCAGCCCCAGCATTTT. It codes for CASSLDRGNQPQHF. The J gene is TRBJ1-5, the V gene TRBV5-4; D remains ambiguous. This CDR3 comprises 14 residues. Trimming took off 0 bases at V and 4 bases at J, with 8 bases between the two ends. Germline V gene sequence: CDR1 SGHNT, CDR2 YYREEE (reference sequence).

This clone appeared once. The chain joins TRBV19 to TRBJ1-6, with D perhaps matching TRBD1 (6 bases). Germline values: CDR1 LNHDA, CDR2 SQIVND (reference sequence). The CDR3 spans 15 residues. Trimming took off 6 bases at V and 9 bases at J, with 18 bases between the two ends. CDR3 sequence (DNA): TGTGCCAGTAGAGAGGGACACCCCGGGCGTTCACCCCTCCACTTT. It yields the protein CASREGHPGRSPLHF.

The chain is built from TRBV7-6 and TRBJ2-2; no firm D call. V dropped 1 base and J dropped 3 bases, with 9 bases sitting between them. Germline CDR1 SGHVS, CDR2 FNYEAQ. The CDR3 runs 15 residues. CDR3 in amino acids: CASSLEMGHTGELFF. CDR3 coding DNA: TGTGCCAGCAGCTTAGAGATGGGCCACACCGGGGAGCTGTTTTTT.